This T cell receptor (beta chain) appears in the sequencing data of a study of blood T cell repertoires in COVID-19. Original handling: Reference gene primer amplification gave nucleated cell count estimates. Libraries were prepared by immunoSEQ multiplex PCR; TCRdb keeps only in-frame clonotypes and omits some of them. Clone size and V and J calls were adopted from that table, with D and trimming inferred from the DNA. The table records 150,000 to 200,000 clones, approximately 88% of them present only once. The germline V gene encodes CDR1 LNHDA and CDR2 SQIVND (reference sequence). The CDR3 length is 13 residues.

Specimen: PBMCs or T cells enriched from blood (not recorded which). The source of this sequence is a man aged 65 to 79 who had been exposed to COVID-19. The J gene is TRBJ2-5, the V gene TRBV19; D may be TRBD1 (6 bases). The CDR3 loop reads CASGIQGRKTQYF. DNA of the CDR3: TGTGCGTCAGGGATACAGGGTCGAAAGACCCAGTACTTC.